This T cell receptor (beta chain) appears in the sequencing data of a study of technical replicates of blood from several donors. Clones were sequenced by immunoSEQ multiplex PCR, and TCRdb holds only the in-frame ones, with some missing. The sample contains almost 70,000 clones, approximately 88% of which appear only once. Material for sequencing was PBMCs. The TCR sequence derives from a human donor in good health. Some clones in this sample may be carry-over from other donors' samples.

Written as DNA, the CDR3 is TGTGCCAGCGGCTCCCTGACAGGGGTTACTAATGAAAAACTGTTTTTT. Amino acid sequence: CASGSLTGVTNEKLFF. The chain carries TRBV28 and TRBJ1-4; 8 bases align to TRBD1. The CDR3 length is 16 residues. Trimming cost V 8 bases and J 2 bases; bases outside gene matches: 10. The germline V gene encodes CDR1 MDHEN and CDR2 SYDVKM.